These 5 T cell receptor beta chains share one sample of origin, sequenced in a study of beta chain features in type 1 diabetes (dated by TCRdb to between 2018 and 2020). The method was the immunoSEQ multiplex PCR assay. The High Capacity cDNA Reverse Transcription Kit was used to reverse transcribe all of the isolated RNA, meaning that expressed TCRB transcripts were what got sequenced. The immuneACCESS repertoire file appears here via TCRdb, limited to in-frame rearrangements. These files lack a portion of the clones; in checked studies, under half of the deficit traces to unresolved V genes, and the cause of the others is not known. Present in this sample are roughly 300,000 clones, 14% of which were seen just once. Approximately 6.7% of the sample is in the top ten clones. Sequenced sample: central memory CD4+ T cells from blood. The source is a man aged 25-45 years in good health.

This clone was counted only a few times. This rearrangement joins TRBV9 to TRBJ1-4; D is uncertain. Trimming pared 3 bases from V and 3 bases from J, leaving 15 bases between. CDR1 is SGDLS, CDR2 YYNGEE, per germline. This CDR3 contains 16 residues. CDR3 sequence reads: CASSAGRGVPNEKLFF. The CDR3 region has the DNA TGTGCCAGCAGCGCGGGCCGGGGAGTGCCTAATGAAAAACTGTTTTTT.

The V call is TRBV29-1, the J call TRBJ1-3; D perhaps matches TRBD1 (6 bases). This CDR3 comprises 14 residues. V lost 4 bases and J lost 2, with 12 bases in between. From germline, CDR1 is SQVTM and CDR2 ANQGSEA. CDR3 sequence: CSVGAAGAGNTIYF. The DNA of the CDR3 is TGCAGCGTTGGTGCTGCAGGGGCTGGAAACACCATATATTTT.

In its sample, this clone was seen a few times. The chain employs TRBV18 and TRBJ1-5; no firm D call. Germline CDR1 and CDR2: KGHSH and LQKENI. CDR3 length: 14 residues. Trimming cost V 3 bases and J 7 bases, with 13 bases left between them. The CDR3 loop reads CASSPEYGRQPQHF. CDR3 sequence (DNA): TGTGCCAGCTCACCGGAATACGGACGGCAGCCCCAGCATTTT.

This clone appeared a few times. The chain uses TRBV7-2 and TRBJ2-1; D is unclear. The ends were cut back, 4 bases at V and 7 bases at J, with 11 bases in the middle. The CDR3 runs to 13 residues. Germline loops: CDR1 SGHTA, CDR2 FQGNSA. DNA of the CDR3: TGTGCCAGCAGCTCCCCTAATATAAATGAGCAGTTCTTC. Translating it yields CASSSPNINEQFF.

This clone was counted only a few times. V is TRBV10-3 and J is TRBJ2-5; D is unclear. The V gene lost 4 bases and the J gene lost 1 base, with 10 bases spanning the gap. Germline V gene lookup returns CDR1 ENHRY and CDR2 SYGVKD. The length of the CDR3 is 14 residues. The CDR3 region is CAISAVGFQETQYF. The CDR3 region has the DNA TGTGCCATCAGTGCCGTCGGGTTCCAAGAGACCCAGTACTTC.